This TCR beta chain appears in the sequencing data of a study of early T cells in non-severe SARS-CoV-2 infection. Background on the study: The input, bulk RNA from unsorted whole blood, was sequenced, and chains were unpaired.

TCRdb re-analysed the 5' RACE reads in MiXCR, keeping a single row per CDR3 protein. Here the sample spans roughly 50,000 distinct CDR3 sequences, around 8% being singletons. The V gene's germline CDR1 is SGHAT and CDR2 FQNNGV. CDR3 length equals 15 residues. The germline V and J ends were trimmed by 6 bases and 0 bases, with 14 bases remaining between them. This clonotype was seen ten or more times. The sequencing input was whole blood. The clonotype comes from an adult who was a healthcare worker with PCR-confirmed SARS-CoV-2 infection or an uninfected control (not recorded which). The chain joins TRBV11-2 to TRBJ1-1, with TRBD1 as a possible D gene (5 bases). The CDR3 spells CASRTSRGMNTEAFF. For the CDR3, the DNA is TGTGCCAGCAGGACGAGCCGGGGGATGAACACTGAAGCTTTCTTT.